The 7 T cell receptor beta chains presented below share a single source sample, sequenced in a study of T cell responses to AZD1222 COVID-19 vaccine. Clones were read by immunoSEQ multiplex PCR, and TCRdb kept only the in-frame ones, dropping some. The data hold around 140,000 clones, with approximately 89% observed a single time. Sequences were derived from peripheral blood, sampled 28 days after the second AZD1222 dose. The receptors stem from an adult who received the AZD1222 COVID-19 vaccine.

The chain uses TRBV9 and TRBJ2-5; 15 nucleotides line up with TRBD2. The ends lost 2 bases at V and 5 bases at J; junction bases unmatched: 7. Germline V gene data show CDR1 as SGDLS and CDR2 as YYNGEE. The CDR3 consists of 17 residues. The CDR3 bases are TGTGCCAGCAGCGTCGGGGGACTAGCGGGAGGCGGGGAGACCCAGTACTTC. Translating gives CASSVGGLAGGGETQYF.

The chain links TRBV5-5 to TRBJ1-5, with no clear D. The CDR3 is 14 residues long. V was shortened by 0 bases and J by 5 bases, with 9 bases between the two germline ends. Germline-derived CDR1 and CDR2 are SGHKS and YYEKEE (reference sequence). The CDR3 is CASSLAYGDQPQHF. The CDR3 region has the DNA TGTGCCAGCAGCTTGGCGTATGGGGATCAGCCCCAGCATTTT.

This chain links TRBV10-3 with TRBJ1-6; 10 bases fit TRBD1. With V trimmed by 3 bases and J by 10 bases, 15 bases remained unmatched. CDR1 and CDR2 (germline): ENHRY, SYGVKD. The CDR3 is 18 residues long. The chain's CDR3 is CAISDLPGQGPPGSPLHF. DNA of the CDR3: TGTGCCATCAGTGACCTACCGGGACAGGGGCCACCGGGGTCACCCCTCCACTTT.

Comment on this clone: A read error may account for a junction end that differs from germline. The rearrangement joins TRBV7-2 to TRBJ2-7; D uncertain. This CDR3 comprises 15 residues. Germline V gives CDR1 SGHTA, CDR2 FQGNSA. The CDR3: CASSFNSEALYKQYF. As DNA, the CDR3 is TGTGCCAGCAGCTTTAACAGTGAGGCGCTCTACAAGCAGTACTTC. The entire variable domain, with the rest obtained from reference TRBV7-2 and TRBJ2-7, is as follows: GAGVSQSPSNKVTEKGKDVELRCDPISGHTALYWYRQSLGQGLEFLIYFQGNSAPDKSGLPSDRFSAERTGGSVSTLTIQRTQQEDSAVYLCASSFNSEALYKQYFGPGTRLTVT.

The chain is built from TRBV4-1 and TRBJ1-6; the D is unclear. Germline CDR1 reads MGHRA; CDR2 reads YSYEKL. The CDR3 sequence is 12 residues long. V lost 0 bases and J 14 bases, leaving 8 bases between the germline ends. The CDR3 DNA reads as TGCGCCAGCAGCCAAGATCTGCGGTCCCTCCACTTT. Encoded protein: CASSQDLRSLHF.

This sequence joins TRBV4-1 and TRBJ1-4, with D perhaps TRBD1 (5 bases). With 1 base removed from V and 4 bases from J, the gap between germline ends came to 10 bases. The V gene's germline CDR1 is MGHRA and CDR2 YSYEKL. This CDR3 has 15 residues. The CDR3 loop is CASSQGSRDNEKLFF. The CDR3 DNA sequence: TGCGCCAGCAGCCAAGGAAGCAGGGATAATGAAAAACTGTTTTTT.

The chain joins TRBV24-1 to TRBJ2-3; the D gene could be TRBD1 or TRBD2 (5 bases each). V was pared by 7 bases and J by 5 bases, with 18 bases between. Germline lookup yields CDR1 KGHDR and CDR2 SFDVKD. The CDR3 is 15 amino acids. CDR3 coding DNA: TGTGCCACCAGCCAACGGGGCAACCGGGGAGATACGCAGTATTTT. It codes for CATSQRGNRGDTQYF.